The present entry profiles one T cell receptor (beta chain) with its context. These data belong to a study of blood T cell repertoires in COVID-19. Study-level information: The origin of the acute and convalescent COVID-19 samples was the United States, Italy and Spain. T cells, B-cell-depleted T cells, or PBMCs provided the cDNA or gDNA that served as material.

V trimming: 3 bases; J trimming: 7 bases; junction bases outside the gene matches: 3. The CDR3 length is 13 residues. CDR1 SGHDT and CDR2 YYEEEE come from the germline V gene. How the authors handled the data: Reference gene primers were amplified, and this amplification served to estimate nucleated cell counts. Assay: immunoSEQ multiplex PCR; the TCRdb copy retains only in-frame clones and omits some. V, J and clone size reflect that table, while D and trimming were determined from the DNA. The profile covers 97,000 or so clones, with around 87% appearing a single time and around 3% taken by the ten largest.

The source material was peripheral blood. The chain couples TRBV5-6 to TRBJ2-2; 7 bases are a match to TRBD1. The TCR was taken from a man aged 45 to 65 with active or convalescent COVID-19. CDR3 protein: CASSYRGSGELFF. The DNA for the CDR3 is TGTGCCAGCAGCTACAGGGGTAGCGGGGAGCTGTTTTTT.